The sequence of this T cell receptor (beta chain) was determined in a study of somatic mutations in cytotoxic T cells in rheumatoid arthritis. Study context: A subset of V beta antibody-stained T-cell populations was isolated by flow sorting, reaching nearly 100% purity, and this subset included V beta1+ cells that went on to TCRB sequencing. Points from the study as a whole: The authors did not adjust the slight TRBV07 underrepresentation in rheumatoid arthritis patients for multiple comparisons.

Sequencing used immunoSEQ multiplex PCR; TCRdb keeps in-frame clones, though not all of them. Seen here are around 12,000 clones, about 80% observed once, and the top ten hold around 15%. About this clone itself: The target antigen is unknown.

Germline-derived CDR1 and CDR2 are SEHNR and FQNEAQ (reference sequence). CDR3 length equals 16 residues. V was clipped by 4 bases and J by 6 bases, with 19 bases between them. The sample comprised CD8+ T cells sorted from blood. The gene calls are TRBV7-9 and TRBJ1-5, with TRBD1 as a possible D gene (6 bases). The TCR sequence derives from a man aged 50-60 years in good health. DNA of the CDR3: TGTGCCAGCAGCTCATCCGAGGGGGGTCTTGCTCAGCCCCAGCATTTT. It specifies CASSSSEGGLAQPQHF.